The source of this T cell receptor beta chain is a study of blood T cell repertoires in COVID-19. Study information: T cells, B-cell-depleted T cells, or PBMCs supplied cDNA or gDNA.

The sample holds one count of this clone. The method was immunoSEQ multiplex PCR; TCRdb's version includes in-frame clones alone and lacks a portion of them. Of around 50,000 clones in the sample, around 73% were seen once. The study drew participants aged about 18 to 95 years from some 25 US areas. Membership in each cohort depended on participant-reported clinical history. There are 12 residues in the CDR3. V gave up 4 bases and J gave up 4 bases, with 11 bases separating them. Germline V gene data show CDR1 as SQVTM and CDR2 as ANQGSEA. The TCR was taken from a woman aged 45-65 years with acute COVID-19. The chain combines TRBV29-1 with TRBJ2-7; D gene unclear. Sequenced input: PBMCs or T cells enriched from blood (not recorded which). The CDR3 DNA follows: TGCAGCGTTGCCCTTCCCGGGTACGAGCAGTACTTC. The encoded protein is CSVALPGYEQYF.